This T cell receptor beta chain was identified during a study of OX40 agonist ivuxolimab in advanced cancers. Study background: Intravenous ivuxolimab was administered to patients every 2 weeks at 0.01 to 10 mg/kg.

Study-wide results and limits: With doses of 0.1 to 3.0 mg/kg, CD4+ and CD8+ blood T cells had undergone clonal expansion by week 6. Researchers did not establish what antigens the expanded peripheral T cells target.

Regarding this clone: Its antigen is unidentified. The sample holds other DNA sequences that translate to the same CDR3.

The CDR3 runs to 15 residues. Trimming pared 0 bases from V and 0 bases from J, leaving 8 bases between. The V gene's germline CDR1 is MNHEY and CDR2 SVGAGI. Only in-frame clones appear in the TCRdb table, and some are missing; sequencing was by immunoSEQ multiplex PCR. The data contain 90,000 to 100,000 clones, less than 90% of them singletons. Sequenced here: CD4+ or CD8+ T cells sorted from blood, sampled in a trial of the OX40 agonist ivuxolimab. The chain recombines TRBV6-5 with TRBJ1-1; D is perhaps TRBD1 (5 bases). This clonotype was sampled from an adult with an advanced solid tumor such as melanoma, head and neck, liver or kidney cancer. CDR3 sequence (DNA): TGTGCCAGCAGTTACTCGGGACTCTTGAACACTGAAGCTTTCTTT. Its translation is CASSYSGLLNTEAFF.